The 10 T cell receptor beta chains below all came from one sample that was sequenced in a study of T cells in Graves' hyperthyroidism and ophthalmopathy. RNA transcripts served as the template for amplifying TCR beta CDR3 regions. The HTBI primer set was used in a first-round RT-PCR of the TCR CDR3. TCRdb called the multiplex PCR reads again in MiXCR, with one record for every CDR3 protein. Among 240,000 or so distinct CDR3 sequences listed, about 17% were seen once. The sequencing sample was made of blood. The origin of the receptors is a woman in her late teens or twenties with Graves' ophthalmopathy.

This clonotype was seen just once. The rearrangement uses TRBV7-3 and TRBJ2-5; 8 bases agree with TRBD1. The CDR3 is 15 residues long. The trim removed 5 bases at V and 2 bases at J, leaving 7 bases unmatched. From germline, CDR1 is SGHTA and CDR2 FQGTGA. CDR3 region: CASSLTGAAQETQYF. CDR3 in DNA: TGTGCCAGCAGCCTGACAGGGGCGGCTCAAGAGACCCAGTACTTC.

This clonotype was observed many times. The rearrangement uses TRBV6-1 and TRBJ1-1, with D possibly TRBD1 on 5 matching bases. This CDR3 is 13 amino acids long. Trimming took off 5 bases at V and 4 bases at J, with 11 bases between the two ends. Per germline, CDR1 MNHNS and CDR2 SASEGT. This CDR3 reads CASSRRRGTEAFF. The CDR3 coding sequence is TGTGCCAGCAGTCGAAGAAGGGGCACTGAAGCTTTCTTT.

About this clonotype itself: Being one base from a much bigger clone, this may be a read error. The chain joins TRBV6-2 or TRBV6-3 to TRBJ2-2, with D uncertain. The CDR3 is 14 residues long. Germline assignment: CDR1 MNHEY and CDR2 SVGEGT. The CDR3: CTSSPNTNTGELFF. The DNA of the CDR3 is TGTACCAGCAGTCCGAACACGAACACCGGGGAGCTGTTTTTT.

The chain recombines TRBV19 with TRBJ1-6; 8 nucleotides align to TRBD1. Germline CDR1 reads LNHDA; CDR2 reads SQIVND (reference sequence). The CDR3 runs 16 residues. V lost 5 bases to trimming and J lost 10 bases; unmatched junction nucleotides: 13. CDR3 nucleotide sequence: TGTGCCAGTAGTTCTCGACAGGGGTTGCTAGACTCACCCCTCCACTTT. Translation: CASSSRQGLLDSPLHF.

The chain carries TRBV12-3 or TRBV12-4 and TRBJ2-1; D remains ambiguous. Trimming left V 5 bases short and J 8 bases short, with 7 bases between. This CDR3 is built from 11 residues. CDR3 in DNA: TGTGCCAGCAGTAGAGAGGATGAGCAGTTCTTC. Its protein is CASSREDEQFF.

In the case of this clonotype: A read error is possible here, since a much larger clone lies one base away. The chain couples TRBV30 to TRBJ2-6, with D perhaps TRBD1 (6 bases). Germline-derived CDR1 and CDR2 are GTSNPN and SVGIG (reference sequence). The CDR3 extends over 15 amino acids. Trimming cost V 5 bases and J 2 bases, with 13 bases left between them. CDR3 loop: CAWGSPGAGANVLTF. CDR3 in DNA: TGTGCCTGGGGGAGTCCAGGGGCTGGGGCCAACGTCCTGACTTTC. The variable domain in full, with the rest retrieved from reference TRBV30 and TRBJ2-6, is SQTIHQWPATLVQPVGSPLSLECTVEGTSNPNLYWYRQAAGRGLQLLFYSVGIGQISSEVPQNLSASRPQDRQFILSSKKLLLSDSGFYLCAWGSPGAGANVLTFGAGSRLTVL.

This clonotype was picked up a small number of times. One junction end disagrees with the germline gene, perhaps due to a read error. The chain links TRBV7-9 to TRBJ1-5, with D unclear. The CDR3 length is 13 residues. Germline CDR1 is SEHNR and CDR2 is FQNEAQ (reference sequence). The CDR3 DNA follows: TGTGCCAACAGCTTAGAGGGAAATCAGCCCCAGCATTTT. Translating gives CANSLEGNQPQHF.

This chain's CDR3 is CSARSTTNTGELFF. CDR3 coding DNA: TGCAGTGCTAGGAGCACTACGAACACCGGGGAGCTGTTTTTT. This sequence joins TRBV20-1 and TRBJ2-2; D remains unclear. CDR1 DFQATT and CDR2 SNEGSKA come from the germline V gene (reference sequence). The V end lost 3 bases, the J end lost 0 bases, and 8 bases lay between the germline ends. The CDR3 totals 14 residues.

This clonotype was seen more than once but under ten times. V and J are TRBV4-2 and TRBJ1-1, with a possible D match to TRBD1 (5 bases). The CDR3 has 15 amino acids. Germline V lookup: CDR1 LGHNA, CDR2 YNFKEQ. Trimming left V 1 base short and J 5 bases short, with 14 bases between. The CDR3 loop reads CASSQGAGGGTEAFF. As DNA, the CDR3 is TGTGCCAGCAGCCAAGGGGCGGGGGGAGGGACTGAAGCTTTCTTT.

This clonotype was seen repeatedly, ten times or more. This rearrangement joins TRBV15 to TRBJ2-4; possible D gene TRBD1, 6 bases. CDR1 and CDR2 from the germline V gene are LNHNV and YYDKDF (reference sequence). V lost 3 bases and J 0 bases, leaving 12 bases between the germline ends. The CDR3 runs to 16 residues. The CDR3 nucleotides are TGTGCCACCAGCAGCTGGGACAACAAAGCCAAAAACATTCAGTACTTC. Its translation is CATSSWDNKAKNIQYF.